The 22 T cell receptor beta chains below all came from one sample that was sequenced in a study of vaccination effects on CD4 cells after COVID-19. These TCRs are of unknown antigen specificity. ViraFEST expansion of antigen-specific CD4+ T cells with viral peptide pools preceded sequencing. The culture ran for approximately 10 days, and then CD4+ T cells were isolated. None of the vaccinated had previously contracted SARS-CoV-2, and their nucleocapsid antibodies tested negative. TCRdb keeps only in-frame clones here, not all; method: immunoSEQ multiplex PCR. The sample lists around 19,000 clones; approximately 79% were seen once. The sequenced sample was CD4+ T cells from PBMCs cultured with HCoV-NL63 spike peptides, obtained before COVID-19 vaccination. These receptors all stem from a human donor who received a COVID-19 vaccine.

The J gene is TRBJ2-7, the V gene TRBV27, with 8 bases matching TRBD2. The germline V gene has CDR1 MNHEY and CDR2 SMNVEV (reference sequence). The CDR3 loop spans 15 amino acids. With V trimmed by 6 bases and J by 7 bases, 14 bases remained unmatched. The chain's CDR3 is CASSSWGSGSSEQYF. Written as DNA, the CDR3 is TGTGCCAGCAGCTCCTGGGGGAGCGGGAGTAGTGAGCAGTACTTC.

The chain uses TRBV2 and TRBJ1-6; D not certain. V was pared by 7 bases and J by 5 bases, with 21 bases between. The length of the CDR3 is 17 residues. CDR1 is SNHLY, CDR2 FYNNEI, per germline. The CDR3 coding sequence is TGTGCCAGCATTTTAGTGTCCTCCCACCATGATAATTCACCCCTCCACTTT. Translating it yields CASILVSSHHDNSPLHF.

The chain is built from TRBV5-4 and TRBJ1-4; 9 bases are shared with TRBD1. The CDR3 has 14 amino acids. The ends lost 2 bases at V and 6 bases at J; junction bases unmatched: 2. Germline V CDR1 and CDR2: SGHNT, YYREEE (reference sequence). CDR3: CASSLQGADEKLFF. CDR3 nucleotides: TGTGCCAGCAGCTTACAGGGGGCAGATGAAAAACTGTTTTTT.

This clone was observed a handful of times. The chain links TRBV5-4 to TRBJ1-2; the D is unclear. Trimming left V 4 bases short and J 8 bases short, with 12 bases between. The CDR3 extends over 12 amino acids. Germline lookup yields CDR1 SGHNT and CDR2 YYREEE (reference sequence). The CDR3 spells CASSAPERGYTF. In DNA form, the CDR3 reads TGTGCCAGCAGCGCACCGGAACGGGGCTACACCTTC.

The rearrangement links TRBV6-1 to TRBJ1-6; the match to TRBD1 covers 9 bases. CDR3 length equals 17 residues. V lost 1 base to trimming and J lost 3 bases; unmatched junction nucleotides: 4. Germline CDR1 is MNHNS and CDR2 is SASEGT. The CDR3 sequence is CASSEGGQGSYNSPLHF. DNA for the CDR3: TGTGCCAGCAGTGAAGGTGGACAGGGGAGCTATAATTCACCCCTCCACTTT.

This clone was observed a few times. This chain joins TRBV10-3 and TRBJ2-1; perhaps TRBD2 as D (6 bases). In germline, CDR1 is ENHRY, CDR2 SYGVKD. The V end lost 6 bases, the J end lost 0 bases, and 12 bases lay between the germline ends. The CDR3 runs 15 residues. CDR3 nucleotides: TGTGCCATCAGGGCCGCGGGGACCTCCTACAATGAGCAGTTCTTC. Translated: CAIRAAGTSYNEQFF.

This chain joins TRBV3-1 (or the pseudogene TRBV3-2) and TRBJ1-3; D is unresolved. V lost 0 bases, J lost 0 bases, and 6 bases lay in between. This CDR3 contains 15 residues. The germline V gene has CDR1 LGHDT and CDR2 YNNKEL (reference sequence). The chain's CDR3 is CASSQELLSGNTIYF. CDR3 sequence (DNA): TGTGCCAGCAGCCAAGAATTACTCTCTGGAAACACCATATATTTT.

This clone was counted a single time. The chain is built from TRBV10-3 and TRBJ2-5; 8 nucleotides align to TRBD2. This CDR3 has 14 amino acids. J lost 4 bases, V lost 8 bases, and 9 bases had no gene match. Germline values: CDR1 ENHRY, CDR2 SYGVKD. This CDR3 is CAIAEAGGRETQYF. As DNA, the CDR3 is TGTGCCATCGCTGAGGCGGGAGGCCGAGAGACCCAGTACTTC.

This clone showed up just once. The chain employs TRBV6-1 and TRBJ1-3; D is ambiguous. With 0 bases removed from V and 3 bases from J, the gap between germline ends came to 18 bases. The CDR3 runs to 18 residues. Germline V lookup: CDR1 MNHNS, CDR2 SASEGT. CDR3 bases: TGTGCCAGCAGTGAAGCCCGGGGAAAAAGATATCGTGGAAACACCATATATTTT. It specifies CASSEARGKRYRGNTIYF.

The CDR3 bases are TGCGCCAGCAGCCTGGTGGGATCCTCTTTATATGGCTACACCTTC. Its protein is CASSLVGSSLYGYTF. The chain uses TRBV5-1 and TRBJ1-2; D is undetermined. The CDR3 is made up of 15 amino acids. V lost 4 bases and J lost 5, with 18 bases in between. Germline CDR1 SGHRS, CDR2 YFSETQ.

The chain uses TRBV6-2 or TRBV6-3 and TRBJ1-2; D unclear. The germline CDR1 and CDR2 sequences are MNHEY and SVGEGT. This CDR3 spans 12 amino acids. Trimming removed 6 bases from V and 3 bases from J, with 8 bases in between. The CDR3 region has the DNA TGTGCCAGCAGCCAAGATTACTATGGCTACACCTTC. This codes for CASSQDYYGYTF.

This CDR3 is CASSLTMNTEAFF. The CDR3 coding sequence is TGTGCCAGCAGTTTAACGATGAACACTGAAGCTTTCTTT. The J gene is TRBJ1-1, the V gene TRBV12-3 or TRBV12-4; D is uncertain. The CDR3 spans 13 residues. Trimming pared 2 bases from V and 0 bases from J, leaving 4 bases between.

This sequence joins TRBV14 and TRBJ1-1; weak D call: TRBD1 (6 bases). Germline values: CDR1 SGHDN, CDR2 FVKESK. V lost 1 base and J lost 5, with 14 bases in between. The CDR3 is 15 residues long. The CDR3 is CASSQVGGAETEAFF. For the CDR3, the DNA is TGTGCCAGCAGCCAAGTAGGGGGGGCAGAGACTGAAGCTTTCTTT.

This chain links TRBV6-4 with TRBJ1-3, with a tentative D call TRBD1 (5 bases). From germline, CDR1 is MRHNA and CDR2 SNTAGT. This CDR3 is 19 amino acids long. V was shortened by 2 bases and J by 2 bases, with 22 bases between the two germline ends. The CDR3 region has the DNA TGTGCCAGCAGTGACCGGGTCCCGTTCTTCGGGGCTGCTGGAAACACCATATATTTT. Translated: CASSDRVPFFGAAGNTIYF.

This rearrangement joins TRBV19 to TRBJ1-3; no firm D call. The V and J ends lost 7 bases and 6 bases respectively, with 16 bases between them. In germline, CDR1 is LNHDA, CDR2 SQIVND (reference sequence). The CDR3 sequence is 14 residues long. The CDR3 nucleotides are TGTGCCAGTACTCAGACTTATTCGCTAAACACCATATATTTT. It codes for CASTQTYSLNTIYF.

The chain uses TRBV2 and TRBJ1-2, with 7 bases fitting TRBD1. CDR1 SNHLY and CDR2 FYNNEI come from the germline V gene. The CDR3 length is 14 residues. With 6 bases clipped from V and 6 bases from J, the junction kept 10 bases outside the gene matches. CDR3 coding DNA: TGTGCCAGCAGGCCAACAGGGGTAGGAGATGGCTACACCTTC. It codes for CASRPTGVGDGYTF.

V usage is TRBV30 and J usage is TRBJ2-3; D gene uncertain. The CDR3 loop spans 11 amino acids. The V and J ends lost 2 bases and 4 bases respectively, with 4 bases between them. Germline CDR1 reads GTSNPN; CDR2 reads SVGIG (reference sequence). CDR3 in amino acids: CAWSPADTQYF. The CDR3 nucleotides read TGTGCCTGGAGTCCTGCAGATACGCAGTATTTT.

The rearrangement links TRBV15 to TRBJ2-7; 8 nucleotides align to TRBD1. The CDR3 runs to 14 residues. Looked up from germline, CDR1 is LNHNV and CDR2 is YYDKDF (reference sequence). The junction had 4 bases not matched to a gene; V was cut back by 4 bases and J by 2 bases. The CDR3 reads CATSKDRGPYEQYF. CDR3 sequence (DNA): TGTGCCACCAGCAAAGACAGGGGACCCTACGAGCAGTACTTC.

This chain joins TRBV4-1 and TRBJ2-7; 11 bases agree with TRBD1. Germline lookup yields CDR1 MGHRA and CDR2 YSYEKL. Unmatched junction bases numbered 16, after V lost 8 bases and J lost 4 bases. This CDR3 comprises 17 residues. The CDR3 nucleotides read TGCGCCAGCGCGGCGGGACAGGGGGGCGGGAGATGGTACGAGCAGTACTTC. It translates to CASAAGQGGGRWYEQYF.

This chain connects TRBV18 to TRBJ1-1; 10 positions match TRBD1. The V and J ends lost 3 bases and 8 bases, in that order; junction bases with no gene match: 9. CDR3 length: 15 amino acids. The germline V gene encodes CDR1 KGHSH and CDR2 LQKENI. The CDR3 sequence: CASSPSSGTGDEAFF. The DNA for the CDR3 is TGTGCCAGCTCACCGAGTTCCGGGACAGGGGACGAAGCTTTCTTT.

The chain recombines TRBV7-6 with TRBJ2-2; D possibly corresponds to TRBD2 (5 bases). The CDR3 is made up of 15 amino acids. Germline V gene data show CDR1 as SGHVS and CDR2 as FNYEAQ. Trimming removed 6 bases at V and 6 bases at J, with 17 bases between. This CDR3 reads CASRNRPGSAGELFF. In DNA form, the CDR3 reads TGTGCCAGCAGAAACCGCCCGGGGAGCGCCGGGGAGCTGTTTTTT.

This clone was seen just once. The chain employs TRBV20-1 and TRBJ2-5; 12 positions match TRBD1. This CDR3 comprises 15 residues. With V trimmed by 3 bases and J by 7 bases, 9 bases remained unmatched. Germline V gene data show CDR1 as DFQATT and CDR2 as SNEGSKA (reference sequence). This chain's CDR3 is CSASTGQGAGGTQYF. DNA of the CDR3: TGCAGTGCTAGTACGGGACAGGGGGCTGGTGGGACCCAGTACTTC.